Presented here are 18 T cell receptor beta chains from one specimen sequenced in a study of T cell changes during pregnancy in multiple sclerosis. Sequencing used immunoSEQ multiplex PCR; TCRdb keeps in-frame clones, though not all of them. The table has some 80,000 clones, 80% to 95% seen once. The specimen was peripheral blood, collected in the first trimester of pregnancy. Source of these receptors: a female donor with multiple sclerosis, enrolled in a pregnancy study.

CDR3 protein: CASSFLAGGETQYF. The CDR3, as DNA: TGTGCCAGCAGCTTTCTAGCGGGGGGAGAGACCCAGTACTTC. The chain employs TRBV5-8 and TRBJ2-5, with 11 positions matching TRBD2. The J segment lost 4 bases and the V segment lost 2 bases, leaving 1 base of the junction unmatched. CDR1 SGHTS and CDR2 YDEGEE come from the germline V gene. The CDR3 sequence is 14 residues long.

This chain links TRBV15 with TRBJ2-5; 13 bases match TRBD2. The CDR3 consists of 16 residues. Per the germline V gene, CDR1 is LNHNV and CDR2 is YYDKDF (reference sequence). Germline trimming cut 1 base from V and 1 base from J; bases unmatched to any gene: 0. CDR3 in amino acids: CATSRGTSGGQETQYF. The CDR3 DNA sequence: TGTGCCACCAGCAGAGGGACTAGCGGGGGCCAAGAGACCCAGTACTTC.

The rearrangement joins TRBV19 to TRBJ1-2; the D gene is possibly TRBD1 (5 bases). The CDR3 sequence is 15 residues long. Germline lookup yields CDR1 LNHDA and CDR2 SQIVND (reference sequence). V was trimmed by 5 bases and J by 7 bases, leaving 20 bases between them. CDR3 nucleotide sequence: TGTGCCAGTAGTGTCCCGCCGGCAGGGAGGTCTGGCTACACCTTC. Protein product: CASSVPPAGRSGYTF.

For the CDR3, the DNA is TGTGCCAGCACCCCGCTGGGAGGGATCGTGACCGGGGAGCTGTTTTTT. Its protein product is CASTPLGGIVTGELFF. The chain joins TRBV7-2 to TRBJ2-2, with 7 bases identical to TRBD2. Trimming cost V 7 bases and J 5 bases; bases outside gene matches: 13. The germline CDR1 and CDR2 sequences are SGHTA and FQGNSA. The CDR3 has 16 residues. Based on the CDR3 plus reference TRBV7-2 and TRBJ2-2, the full variable domain is GAGVSQSPSNKVTEKGKDVELRCDPISGHTALYWYRQSLGQGLEFLIYFQGNSAPDKSGLPSDRFSAERTGGSVSTLTIQRTQQEDSAVYLCASTPLGGIVTGELFFGEGSRLTVL.

The chain employs TRBV10-3 and TRBJ1-2; the D gene is possibly TRBD1 (6 bases). The germline gives CDR1 ENHRY, CDR2 SYGVKD. CDR3 length equals 15 residues. The V end lost 6 bases, the J end lost 4 bases, and 18 bases lay between the germline ends. CDR3 DNA sequence: TGTGCCATCAGGAGAAGCGAGGGGGAGAGCTATGGCTACACCTTC. This translates into CAIRRSEGESYGYTF.

The CDR3 DNA follows: TGTGCCTGGAGCGACAGTCCGGATGGAAACACCATATATTTT. Translating it yields CAWSDSPDGNTIYF. V is TRBV30 and J is TRBJ1-3; TRBD1 might be the D (5 bases). Trimming took 3 bases from V and 3 from J, leaving 12 bases between them. This CDR3 spans 14 amino acids. The V gene's germline CDR1 is GTSNPN and CDR2 SVGIG (reference sequence). Full variable domain (rest looked up from reference TRBV30 and TRBJ1-3): SQTIHQWPATLVQPVGSPLSLECTVEGTSNPNLYWYRQAAGRGLQLLFYSVGIGQISSEVPQNLSASRPQDRQFILSSKKLLLSDSGFYLCAWSDSPDGNTIYFGEGSWLTVV.

This rearrangement joins TRBV2 to TRBJ2-3; 7 bases are a match to TRBD2. CDR1 is SNHLY, CDR2 FYNNEI, per germline. The CDR3 contains 14 residues. V shed 11 bases and J 6 bases; nucleotides not matched to a gene: 14. Written as DNA, the CDR3 is TGTGCCTGGGAGATGACTAGCCTACATGATACGCAGTATTTT. This gives the protein CAWEMTSLHDTQYF.

In this sample, this clone turned up once. The chain is built from TRBV7-9 and TRBJ1-2, with 7 bases identical to TRBD1. The CDR3 is made up of 15 amino acids. Unmatched junction bases numbered 9, after V lost 1 base and J lost 7 bases. CDR1 and CDR2 from the germline V gene are SEHNR and FQNEAQ (reference sequence). This chain's CDR3 is CASSLEGGRGAGYTF. Here the CDR3 DNA reads TGTGCCAGCAGCTTAGAAGGGGGCAGGGGAGCTGGCTACACCTTC.

The V call is TRBV7-2, the J call TRBJ1-4, with a tentative D call TRBD1 (6 bases). CDR1 SGHTA and CDR2 FQGNSA come from the germline V gene. Trimming removed 1 base at V and 8 bases at J, with 14 bases between. CDR3 length: 15 amino acids. The CDR3 loop is CASSLGAGVLEKLFF. Here the CDR3 DNA reads TGTGCCAGCAGCTTAGGGGCAGGGGTGTTGGAAAAACTGTTTTTT.

The chain links TRBV10-1 to TRBJ2-2; the match to TRBD2 covers 9 bases. Germline V gene lookup returns CDR1 WNHNN and CDR2 SYGVQD (reference sequence). The CDR3 covers 17 residues. In nucleotides, the CDR3 is TGCGCTAGTCGGGCTAGCGGGGAGTTATGTGGCACCGGGGAGCTGTTTTTT. This encodes CASRASGELCGTGELFF.

V usage is TRBV6-5 and J usage is TRBJ1-2, with a tentative D call TRBD1 (5 bases). Germline V gives CDR1 MNHEY, CDR2 SVGAGI. The CDR3 runs to 13 residues. Trimming took off 6 bases at V and 6 bases at J, with 14 bases between the two ends. The CDR3 loop is CASRDPGGDGYTF. DNA of the CDR3: TGTGCCAGCAGGGACCCTGGAGGGGATGGCTACACCTTC.

V gene TRBV19 combines with J gene TRBJ2-7, with TRBD1 matching 7 bases. Germline V CDR1 and CDR2: LNHDA, SQIVND (reference sequence). The CDR3 is made up of 15 amino acids. Germline trimming cut 5 bases from V and 3 bases from J; bases unmatched to any gene: 10. The CDR3 DNA follows: TGTGCCAGTAGTTTACAGACAGGGAGTAGCTACGAGCAGTACTTC. Its protein product is CASSLQTGSSYEQYF.

As for this clone: This CDR3 is also generated by other DNA sequences in the sample. The chain carries TRBV27 and TRBJ2-7; 9 positions match TRBD2. V was pared by 5 bases and J by 3 bases, with 5 bases of the junction left unmatched. The CDR3 loop spans 14 amino acids. The germline V gene has CDR1 MNHEY and CDR2 SMNVEV (reference sequence). The CDR3 reads CASSLLAGNYEQYF. CDR3 bases: TGTGCCAGCAGTCTACTAGCGGGTAACTACGAGCAGTACTTC.

V usage is TRBV20-1 and J usage is TRBJ1-4; D unresolved. The CDR3 runs 11 residues. V was pared by 3 bases and J by 14 bases, with 13 bases between. Germline CDR1 is DFQATT and CDR2 is SNEGSKA (reference sequence). The CDR3 loop reads CSARRQNKLFF. For the CDR3, the DNA is TGCAGTGCTAGGAGGCAGAACAAGCTGTTTTTT.

The rearrangement joins TRBV7-9 to TRBJ1-6; maybe TRBD1 (6 bases). The length of the CDR3 is 15 residues. Germline assignment: CDR1 SEHNR and CDR2 FQNEAQ (reference sequence). Trimming stripped 2 bases from V and 6 bases from J, with 11 bases between. The CDR3 loop is CASSLLQGRNSPLHF. The CDR3 nucleotides are TGTGCCAGCAGCTTACTACAGGGCCGTAATTCACCCCTCCACTTT.

V and J are TRBV14 and TRBJ1-1, with D hard to call. Trimming shortened V by 6 bases and J by 4 bases, and 18 bases separated the two germline ends. The length of the CDR3 is 15 residues. Germline V gene data show CDR1 as SGHDN and CDR2 as FVKESK. CDR3 region: CASSPNTGAGTEAFF. The DNA for the CDR3 is TGTGCCAGCAGTCCTAATACGGGTGCTGGCACTGAAGCTTTCTTT.

This sequence joins TRBV7-6 and TRBJ1-1; D unclear. Trimming removed 0 bases at V and 1 base at J, with 3 bases between. Germline-derived CDR1 and CDR2 are SGHVS and FNYEAQ. The CDR3 totals 13 residues. The CDR3 DNA is TGTGCCAGCAGCTTAGCTCGGAACACTGAAGCTTTCTTT. Translated, it gives CASSLARNTEAFF.

The chain uses TRBV5-1 and TRBJ2-2, with D maybe TRBD2 (5 bases). Germline loops: CDR1 SGHRS, CDR2 YFSETQ. Between the trimmed V and J ends, which lost 2 bases and 2 bases, there was a span of 10 bases. The CDR3 length is 15 residues. The CDR3 is CASSFGLPNTGELFF. CDR3 nucleotide sequence: TGCGCCAGCAGCTTTGGACTCCCAAACACCGGGGAGCTGTTTTTT.